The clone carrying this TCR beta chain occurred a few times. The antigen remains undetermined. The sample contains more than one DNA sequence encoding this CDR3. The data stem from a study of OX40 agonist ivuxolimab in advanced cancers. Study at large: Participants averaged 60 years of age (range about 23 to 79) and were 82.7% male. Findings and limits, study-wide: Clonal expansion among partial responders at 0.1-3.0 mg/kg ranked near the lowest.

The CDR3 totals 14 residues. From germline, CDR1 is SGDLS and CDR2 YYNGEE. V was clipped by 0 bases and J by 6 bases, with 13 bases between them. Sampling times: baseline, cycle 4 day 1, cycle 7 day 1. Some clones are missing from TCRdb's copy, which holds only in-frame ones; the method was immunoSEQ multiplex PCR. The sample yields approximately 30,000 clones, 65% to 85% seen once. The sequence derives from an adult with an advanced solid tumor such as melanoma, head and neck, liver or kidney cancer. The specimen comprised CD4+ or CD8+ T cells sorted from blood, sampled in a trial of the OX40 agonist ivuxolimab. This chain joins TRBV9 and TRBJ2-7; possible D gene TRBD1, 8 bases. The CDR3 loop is CASSVAYRGGEQYF. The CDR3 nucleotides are TGTGCCAGCAGCGTAGCTTACAGGGGGGGCGAGCAGTACTTC.